This T cell receptor beta chain was identified in a study of blood T cell repertoires in COVID-19. Across the whole study: COVID-19 samples, acute and convalescent, were from the United States, Italy and Spain.

Authors' data handling: Estimated nucleated cell counts came from reference gene primer amplification. The repertoire was sequenced with immunoSEQ multiplex PCR; TCRdb's copy has only in-frame clones and lacks some. That table gives V, J and clone size, and the DNA gave D and trimming. Of some 190,000 clones in the sample, approximately 79% were seen once. After removal of 3 bases from V and 1 base from J, the junction contained 5 bases not matched to a gene. Germline-derived CDR1 and CDR2 are DFQATT and SNEGSKA (reference sequence). The CDR3 contains 15 residues. Sample: peripheral blood. This TCR came from a woman aged 50 to 65 with acute or convalescent COVID-19. The chain is built from TRBV20-1 and TRBJ2-1, with 8 bases identical to TRBD1. The CDR3: CSASRTGMSYNEQFF. The DNA for the CDR3 is TGCAGTGCTAGTAGGACAGGGATGTCCTACAATGAGCAGTTCTTC.